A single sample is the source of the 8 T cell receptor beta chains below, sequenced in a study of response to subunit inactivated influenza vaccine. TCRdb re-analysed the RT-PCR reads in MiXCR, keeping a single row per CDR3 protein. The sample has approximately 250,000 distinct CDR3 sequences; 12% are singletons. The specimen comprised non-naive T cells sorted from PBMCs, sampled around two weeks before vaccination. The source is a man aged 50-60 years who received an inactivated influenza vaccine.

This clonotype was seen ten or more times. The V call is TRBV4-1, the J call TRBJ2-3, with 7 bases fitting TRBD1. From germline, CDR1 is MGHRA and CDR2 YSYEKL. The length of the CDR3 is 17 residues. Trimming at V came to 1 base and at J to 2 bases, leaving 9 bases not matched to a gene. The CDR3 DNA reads TGCGCCAGCAGCCAAGGGTATTTGGGACAGCTCACAGATACGCAGTATTTT. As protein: CASSQGYLGQLTDTQYF.

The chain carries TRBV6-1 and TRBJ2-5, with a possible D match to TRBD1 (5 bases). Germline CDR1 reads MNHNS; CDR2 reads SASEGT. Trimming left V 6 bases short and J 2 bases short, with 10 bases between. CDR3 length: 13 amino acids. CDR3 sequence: CASRTPGQETQYF. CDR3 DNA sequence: TGTGCCAGCAGAACCCCAGGGCAAGAGACCCAGTACTTC.

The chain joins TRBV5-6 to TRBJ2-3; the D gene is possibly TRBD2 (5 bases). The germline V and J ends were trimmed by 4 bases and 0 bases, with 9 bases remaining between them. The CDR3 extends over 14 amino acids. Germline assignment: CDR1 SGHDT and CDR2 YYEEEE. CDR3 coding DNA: TGTGCCAGCAGCCGGGATCCCAGCACAGATACGCAGTATTTT. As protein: CASSRDPSTDTQYF. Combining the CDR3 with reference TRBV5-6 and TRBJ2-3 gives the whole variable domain DAGVTQSPTHLIKTRGQQVTLRCSPKSGHDTVSWYQQALGQGPQFIFQYYEEEERQRGNFPDRFSGHQFPNYSSELNVNALLLGDSALYLCASSRDPSTDTQYFGPGTRLTVL.

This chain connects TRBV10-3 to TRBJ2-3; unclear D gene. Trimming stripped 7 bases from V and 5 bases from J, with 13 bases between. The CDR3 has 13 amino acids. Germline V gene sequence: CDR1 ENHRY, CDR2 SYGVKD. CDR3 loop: CAIMGIQVDTQYF. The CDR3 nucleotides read TGTGCCATCATGGGGATTCAGGTAGATACGCAGTATTTT.

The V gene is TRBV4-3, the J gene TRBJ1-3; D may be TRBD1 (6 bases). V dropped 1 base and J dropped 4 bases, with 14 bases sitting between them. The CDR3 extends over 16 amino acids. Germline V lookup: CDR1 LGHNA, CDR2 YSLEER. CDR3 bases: TGCGCCAGCAGCCAAGTCCCCGGACAGTACGGAAACACCATATATTTT. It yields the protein CASSQVPGQYGNTIYF.

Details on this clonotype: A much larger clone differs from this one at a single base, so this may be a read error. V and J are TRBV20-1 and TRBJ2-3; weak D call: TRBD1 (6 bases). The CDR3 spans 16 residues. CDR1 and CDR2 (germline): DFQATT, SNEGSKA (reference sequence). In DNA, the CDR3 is TGCTGTGCTAGAGATTTCCGGGACACTAGCACAGATACGCAGTATTTT. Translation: CCARDFRDTSTDTQYF.

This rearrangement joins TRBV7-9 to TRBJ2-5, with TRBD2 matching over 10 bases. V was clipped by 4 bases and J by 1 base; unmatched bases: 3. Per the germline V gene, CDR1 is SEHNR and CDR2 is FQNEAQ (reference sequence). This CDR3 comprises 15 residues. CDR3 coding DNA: TGTGCCAGCAGCTCGAGCGGGGGGGCCCAAGAGACCCAGTACTTC. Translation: CASSSSGGAQETQYF.

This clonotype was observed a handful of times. CDR3 DNA sequence: TGCGCCAGCAGCCCGGACAGGGCCCTCGGGGCCGGGGAGCTGTTTTTT. Its translation is CASSPDRALGAGELFF. V usage is TRBV5-1 and J usage is TRBJ2-2; 8 bases fit TRBD1. The CDR3 sequence is 16 residues long. Germline V lookup: CDR1 SGHRS, CDR2 YFSETQ. Losses at the gene ends were 4 bases for V and 6 bases for J; bases not matched to a gene: 11.